This T cell receptor beta chain derives from a study of T-cell reconstitution after alpha-beta-depleted transplantation in children. A TCRbeta library incorporating unique molecular identifiers was prepared. TCRdb fed the PCR reads into MiXCR, producing one record per CDR3 protein. The table shows over 400,000 distinct CDR3 sequences, with 9.5% to 15% occurring only once. This clonotype was counted between two and nine times. Germline CDR1 is SGHTA and CDR2 is FQGNSA. V lost 7 bases and J lost 0; bases outside the gene matches: 8. This CDR3 has 15 amino acids. This sequence originates from a human donor who donated a stem cell graft to a child with combined immunodeficiency. Sequencing was performed on PBMCs from the stem cell graft donor, taken from the stem cell graft. J is TRBJ2-5 and V is TRBV7-2; 7 positions agree with TRBD2. For the CDR3, the DNA is TGTGCCAGCAACGCAGGGAGGGCCTACCAAGAGACCCAGTACTTC. It specifies CASNAGRAYQETQYF.